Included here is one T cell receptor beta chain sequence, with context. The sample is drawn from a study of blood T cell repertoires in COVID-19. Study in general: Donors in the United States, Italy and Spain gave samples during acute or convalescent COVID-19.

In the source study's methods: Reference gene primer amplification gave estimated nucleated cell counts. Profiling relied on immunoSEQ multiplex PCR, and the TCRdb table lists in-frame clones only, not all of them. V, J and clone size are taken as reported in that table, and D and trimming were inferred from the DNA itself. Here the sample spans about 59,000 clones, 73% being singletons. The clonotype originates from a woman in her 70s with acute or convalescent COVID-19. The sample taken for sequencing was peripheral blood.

This chain's CDR3 is CASSLQTGSTEAFF. Here the CDR3 DNA reads TGCGCCAGCAGCTTACAGACAGGGAGTACTGAAGCTTTCTTT. The genes are TRBV5-1 and TRBJ1-1; 7 nucleotides agree with TRBD1. V lost 2 bases, J lost 5 bases, and 6 bases stayed unmatched. The CDR3 is 14 amino acids. Germline CDR1 SGHRS, CDR2 YFSETQ.